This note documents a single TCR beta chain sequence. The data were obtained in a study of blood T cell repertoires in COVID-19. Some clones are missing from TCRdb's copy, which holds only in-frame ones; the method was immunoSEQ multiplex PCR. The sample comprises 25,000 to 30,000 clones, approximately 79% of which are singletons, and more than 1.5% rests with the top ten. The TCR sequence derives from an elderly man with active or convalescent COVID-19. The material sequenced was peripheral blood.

CDR3 nucleotides: TGTGCCAGCAGCTACCTAGCGGGGGCCCGGGGGGAGACCCAGTACTTC. This encodes CASSYLAGARGETQYF. The chain recombines TRBV7-9 with TRBJ2-5, with 10 bases lining up with TRBD2. The CDR3 runs to 16 residues. Losses at the gene ends were 4 bases for V and 5 bases for J; bases not matched to a gene: 10. Germline V lookup: CDR1 SEHNR, CDR2 FQNEAQ (reference sequence). Full variable domain (remainder filled in from reference TRBV7-9 and TRBJ2-5): DTGVSQNPRHKITKRGQNVTFRCDPISEHNRLYWYRQTLGQGPEFLTYFQNEAQLEKSRLLSDRFSAERPKGSFSTLEIQRTEQGDSAMYLCASSYLAGARGETQYFGPGTRLLVL.